This TCR beta chain emerged from a study of blood T cell repertoires in COVID-19. Produced via immunoSEQ multiplex PCR; TCRdb's table is partial and in-frame only. This table holds approximately 280,000 clones, about 93% found once. V shed 6 bases, J shed 0 bases, and the junction held 7 bases outside the gene matches. The germline V gene has CDR1 SEHNR and CDR2 FQNEAQ (reference sequence). The CDR3 contains 16 residues. The sample comprised peripheral blood. The chain employs TRBV7-9 and TRBJ2-2; TRBD2 matches 7 bases. The sequence was collected from a woman aged 30 to 39 with COVID-19, enrolled during active disease. CDR3 amino acids: CASRLGLVTNTGELFF. DNA of the CDR3: TGTGCCAGCAGACTAGGACTAGTGACGAACACCGGGGAGCTGTTTTTT.